This passage covers 15 T cell receptor beta chains from one sample sequenced in a study of cytomegalovirus exposure and HLA in healthy donors. The PCR used 60 Vbeta and 13 Jbeta primers. Sequencing was performed with immunoSEQ multiplex PCR; in TCRdb, only in-frame clones are kept and a portion is missing. The sample records 160,000 or so clones, 70% to 75% being singletons. The specimen sequenced was PBMCs. These receptors were collected from a young man in good health and CMV-seropositive.

This chain joins TRBV28 and TRBJ1-4; TRBD1 matches at 10 bases. Per the germline V gene, CDR1 is MDHEN and CDR2 is SYDVKM. The CDR3 sequence is 15 residues long. V was clipped by 3 bases and J by 7 bases; unmatched bases: 5. This chain's CDR3 is CASSFPGTGVEKLFF. The CDR3 nucleotides read TGTGCCAGCAGTTTTCCCGGGACAGGGGTTGAAAAACTGTTTTTT.

V is TRBV13 and J is TRBJ1-1; D is undetermined. CDR1 is PRHDT and CDR2 is FYEKMQ in the germline V gene (reference sequence). Trimming took off 0 bases at V and 0 bases at J, with 8 bases between the two ends. The length of the CDR3 is 15 residues. The CDR3 sequence: CASSLGSGMNTEAFF. The CDR3 region has the DNA TGTGCCAGCAGCTTAGGTTCGGGGATGAACACTGAAGCTTTCTTT.

The CDR3 region is CASSLTPRDTQYF. The DNA of the CDR3 is TGTGCCAGCAGCTTAACTCCACGGGATACGCAGTATTTT. The J gene is TRBJ2-3, the V gene TRBV7-3; D is ambiguous. This CDR3 is built from 13 residues. Trimming pared 0 bases from V and 6 bases from J, leaving 7 bases between. Germline V gene data show CDR1 as SGHTA and CDR2 as FQGTGA.

This clone was found a few times. J is TRBJ2-3 and V is TRBV6-4; 10 nucleotides agree with TRBD2. Germline CDR1 reads MRHNA; CDR2 reads SNTAGT. CDR3 length equals 16 residues. Germline trimming cut 3 bases from V and 1 base from J; bases unmatched to any gene: 4. The CDR3 bases are TGTGCCAGCAGTGAAAGAGCGGGAGGGGGCACAGATACGCAGTATTTT. Protein sequence: CASSERAGGGTDTQYF.

This rearrangement joins TRBV28 to TRBJ2-1; maybe TRBD1 (6 bases). The V gene lost 7 bases and the J gene lost 6 bases, with 19 bases spanning the gap. From germline, CDR1 is MDHEN and CDR2 SYDVKM. This CDR3 is built from 15 residues. The CDR3 nucleotides read TGTGCCAGCACCGCAGCAGGGGAACACGCCAATGAGCAGTTCTTC. It encodes CASTAAGEHANEQFF. Full variable domain (outside the CDR3, taken from reference TRBV28 and TRBJ2-1): DVKVTQSSRYLVKRTGEKVFLECVQDMDHENMFWYRQDPGLGLRLIYFSYDVKMKEKGDIPEGYSVSREKKERFSLILESASTNQTSMYLCASTAAGEHANEQFFGPGTRLTVL.

This chain links TRBV6-5 with TRBJ1-3, with D perhaps matching TRBD1 (5 bases). Trimming stripped 4 bases from V and 0 bases from J, with 10 bases between. Germline CDR1 MNHEY, CDR2 SVGAGI. The CDR3 is 15 amino acids. The DNA of the CDR3 is TGTGCCAGCAGTTCCACGGGACTCTCTGGAAACACCATATATTTT. This sequence encodes CASSSTGLSGNTIYF.

This chain links TRBV5-1 with TRBJ1-1; a possible D gene is TRBD1 (5 bases). This CDR3 has 13 amino acids. Deletions cut 5 bases from V and 1 base from J, with 9 bases between. CDR1 SGHRS and CDR2 YFSETQ come from the germline V gene. The CDR3 coding sequence is TGCGCCAGCAGACCTCAGGGGAACACTGAAGCTTTCTTT. Its protein product is CASRPQGNTEAFF.

This chain links TRBV10-2 with TRBJ1-3; D is possibly TRBD1 (5 bases). This CDR3 contains 16 residues. The V gene's germline CDR1 is WSHSY and CDR2 SAAADI. The V end was cut by 4 bases, the J end by 4 bases, with 17 bases between. The DNA for the CDR3 is TGCGCCAGCAGTGTAATCCCCACAGGACCGGGAAACACCATATATTTT. It codes for CASSVIPTGPGNTIYF.

The chain carries TRBV6-5 and TRBJ2-5; 8 nucleotides match TRBD1. The V and J ends lost 6 bases and 5 bases, in that order; junction bases with no gene match: 5. This CDR3 is built from 13 residues. Germline assignment: CDR1 MNHEY and CDR2 SVGAGI. CDR3 loop: CASRQGAGETQYF. CDR3 coding DNA: TGTGCCAGCAGGCAGGGGGCGGGGGAGACCCAGTACTTC.

The chain employs TRBV6-1 and TRBJ1-4; no clear D gene. Germline CDR1 MNHNS, CDR2 SASEGT. The CDR3 extends over 15 amino acids. V lost 7 bases and J 0 bases, leaving 12 bases between the germline ends. The CDR3 protein is CASNVKEATNEKLFF. The CDR3 region has the DNA TGTGCCAGCAATGTCAAAGAGGCAACTAATGAAAAACTGTTTTTT.

V is TRBV5-3 and J is TRBJ2-3; TRBD1 might be the D (6 bases). TRBV5-3 is an ORF, and what it does is uncertain. V was shortened by 3 bases and J by 2 bases, with 16 bases between the two germline ends. The CDR3 is 16 residues long. The CDR3 DNA is TGTGCCAGAAGCTATGCGTCGGGACATTCCACAGATACGCAGTATTTT. Amino acid sequence: CARSYASGHSTDTQYF.

This clone was seen just once. The chain employs TRBV5-5 and TRBJ2-2; 10 nucleotides align to TRBD2. The germline V gene encodes CDR1 SGHKS and CDR2 YYEKEE (reference sequence). This CDR3 region has 16 residues. Unmatched junction bases numbered 3, after V lost 3 bases and J lost 1 base. Written as DNA, the CDR3 is TGTGCCAGCAGCTCGCGACTAGCGGGGAACACCGGGGAGCTGTTTTTT. This codes for CASSSRLAGNTGELFF.

A single count supports this clone. This chain uses TRBV27 with TRBJ1-1; TRBD1 matches 7 bases. The ends lost 3 bases at V and 0 bases at J; junction bases unmatched: 10. The CDR3 totals 17 residues. Germline V lookup: CDR1 MNHEY, CDR2 SMNVEV (reference sequence). The CDR3: CASSFRDSSLMNTEAFF. The CDR3 DNA follows: TGTGCCAGCAGTTTCCGGGACAGTTCCCTTATGAACACTGAAGCTTTCTTT.

The chain couples TRBV6-1 to TRBJ2-1; D may be TRBD2 (6 bases). The CDR3 is 14 residues long. Looked up from germline, CDR1 is MNHNS and CDR2 is SASEGT. Trimming took off 10 bases at V and 5 bases at J, with 18 bases between the two ends. CDR3 in DNA: TGTGCCACCCCGTGGGGTAGCGGACACAATGAGCAGTTCTTC. It specifies CATPWGSGHNEQFF.

The rearrangement joins TRBV7-9 to TRBJ1-2; 7 bases map to TRBD1. This CDR3 contains 15 residues. Trimming removed 7 bases from V and 4 bases from J; junction bases left unmatched: 12. In germline, CDR1 is SEHNR, CDR2 FQNEAQ (reference sequence). The DNA of the CDR3 is TGTGCCAGCACCAATACCCCGAGGGACAGCTATGGCTACACCTTC. This codes for CASTNTPRDSYGYTF.